Here is one T cell receptor (beta chain) with its context. Per-sample yields of isolated PBMCs were at least 6.5 million. This CDR3 has 15 residues. The V gene's germline CDR1 is SGHTA and CDR2 FQGNSA. Between the trimmed V and J ends, which lost 0 bases and 3 bases, there was a span of 9 bases. This record belongs to a study of blood T cells in healthy people across ages. A J-beta primer mix and a sample-barcoded 5' primer were used in a second PCR of roughly 7 to 12 cycles. The study obtained at least 2.5 million CDR3-containing paired-end reads from every sample. Each CDR3 protein gets one entry after TCRdb re-called the 5' RACE reads with MiXCR. This sample carries approximately 1.5 million distinct CDR3 sequences, roughly 32% of them seen once, and the ten largest clones take 11%.

The specimen was blood. J is TRBJ2-1 and V is TRBV7-2; D unclear. The receptor's source is a woman in her twenties or thirties in good health. CDR3 sequence reads: CASSLASPGYNEQFF. In DNA form, the CDR3 reads TGTGCCAGCAGCTTAGCAAGCCCGGGCTACAATGAGCAGTTCTTC.